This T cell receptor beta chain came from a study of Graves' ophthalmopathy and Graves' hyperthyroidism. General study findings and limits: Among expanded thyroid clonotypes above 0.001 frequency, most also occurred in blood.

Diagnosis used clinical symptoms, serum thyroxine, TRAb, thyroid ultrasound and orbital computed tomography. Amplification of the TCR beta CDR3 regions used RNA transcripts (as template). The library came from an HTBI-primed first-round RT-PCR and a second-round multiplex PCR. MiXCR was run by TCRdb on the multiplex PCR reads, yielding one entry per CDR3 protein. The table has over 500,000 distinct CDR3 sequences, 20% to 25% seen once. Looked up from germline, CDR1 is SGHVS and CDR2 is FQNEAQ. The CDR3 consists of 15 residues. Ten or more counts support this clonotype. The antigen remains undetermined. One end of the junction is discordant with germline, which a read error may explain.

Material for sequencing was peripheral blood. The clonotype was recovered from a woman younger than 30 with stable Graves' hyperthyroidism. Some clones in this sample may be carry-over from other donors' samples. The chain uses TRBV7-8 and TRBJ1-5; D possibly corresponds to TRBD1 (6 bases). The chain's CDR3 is CASSRETGSNQPPHF. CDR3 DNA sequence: TGTGCCAGCAGCCGAGAGACAGGTAGCAATCAGCCCCCGCATTTT. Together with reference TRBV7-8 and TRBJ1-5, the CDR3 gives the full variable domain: GAGVSQSPRYKVAKRGQDVALRCDPISGHVSLFWYQQALGQGPEFLTYFQNEAQLDKSGLPSDRFFAERPEGSVSTLKIQRTQQEDSAVYLCASSRETGSNQPPHFGDGTRLSIL.